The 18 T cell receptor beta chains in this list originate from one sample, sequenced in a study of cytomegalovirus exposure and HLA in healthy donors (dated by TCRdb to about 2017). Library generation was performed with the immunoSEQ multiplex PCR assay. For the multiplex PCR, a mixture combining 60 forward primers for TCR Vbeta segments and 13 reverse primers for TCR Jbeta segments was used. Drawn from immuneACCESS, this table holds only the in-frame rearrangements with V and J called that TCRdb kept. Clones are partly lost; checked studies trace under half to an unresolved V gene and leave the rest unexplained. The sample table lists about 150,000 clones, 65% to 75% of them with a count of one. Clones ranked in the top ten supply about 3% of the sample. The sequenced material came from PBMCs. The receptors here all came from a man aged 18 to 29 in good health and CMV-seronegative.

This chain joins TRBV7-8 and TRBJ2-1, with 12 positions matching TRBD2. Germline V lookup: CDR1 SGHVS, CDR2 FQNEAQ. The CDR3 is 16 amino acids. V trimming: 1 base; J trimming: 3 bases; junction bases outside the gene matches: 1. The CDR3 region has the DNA TGTGCCAGCAGCTTAGGACTAGCGGGGGACTACAATGAGCAGTTCTTC. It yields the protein CASSLGLAGDYNEQFF.

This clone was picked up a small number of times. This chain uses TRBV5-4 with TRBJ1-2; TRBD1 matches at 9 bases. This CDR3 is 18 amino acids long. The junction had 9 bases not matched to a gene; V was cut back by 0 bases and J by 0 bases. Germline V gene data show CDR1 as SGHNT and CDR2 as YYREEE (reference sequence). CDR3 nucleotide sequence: TGTGCCAGCAGCTTGGGCCGGGACAGGGAGCCGACTAACTATGGCTACACCTTC. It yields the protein CASSLGRDREPTNYGYTF.

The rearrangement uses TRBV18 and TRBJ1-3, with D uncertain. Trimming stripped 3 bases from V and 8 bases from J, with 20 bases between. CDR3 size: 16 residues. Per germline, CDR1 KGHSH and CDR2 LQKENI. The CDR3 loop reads CASSPGVPLSSYTIYF. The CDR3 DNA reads TGTGCCAGCTCACCGGGAGTACCACTTTCATCGTACACCATATATTTT.

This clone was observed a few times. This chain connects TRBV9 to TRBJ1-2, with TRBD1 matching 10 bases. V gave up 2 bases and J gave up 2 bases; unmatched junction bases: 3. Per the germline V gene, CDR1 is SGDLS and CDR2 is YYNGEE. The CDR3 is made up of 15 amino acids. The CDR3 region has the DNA TGTGCCAGCAGCGTGGACAGGGGGAAGAACTATGGCTACACCTTC. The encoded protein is CASSVDRGKNYGYTF.

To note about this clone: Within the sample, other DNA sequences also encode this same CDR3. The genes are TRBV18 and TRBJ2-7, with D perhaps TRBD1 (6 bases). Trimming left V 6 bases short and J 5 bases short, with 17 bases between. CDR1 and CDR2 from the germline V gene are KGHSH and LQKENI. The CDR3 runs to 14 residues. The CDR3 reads CASSPLAQGHEQYF. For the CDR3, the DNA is TGTGCCAGCTCCCCTCTTGCGCAGGGGCACGAGCAGTACTTC. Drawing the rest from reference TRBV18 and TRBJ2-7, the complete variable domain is NAGVMQNPRHLVRRRGQEARLRCSPMKGHSHVYWYRQLPEEGLKFMVYLQKENIIDESGMPKERFSAEFPKEGPSILRIQQVVRGDSAAYFCASSPLAQGHEQYFGPGTRLTVT.

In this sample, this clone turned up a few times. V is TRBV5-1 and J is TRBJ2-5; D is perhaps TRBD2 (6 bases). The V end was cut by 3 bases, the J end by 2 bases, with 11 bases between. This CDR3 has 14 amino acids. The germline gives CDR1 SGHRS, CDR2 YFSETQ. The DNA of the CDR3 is TGCGCCAGCAGCTGGTACGGGACTCAAGAGACCCAGTACTTC. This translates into CASSWYGTQETQYF.

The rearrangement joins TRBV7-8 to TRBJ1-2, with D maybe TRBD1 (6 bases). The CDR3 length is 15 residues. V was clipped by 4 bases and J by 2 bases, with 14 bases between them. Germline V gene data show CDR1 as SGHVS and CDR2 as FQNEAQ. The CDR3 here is CASSSRGGSNYGYTF. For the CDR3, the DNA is TGTGCCAGCAGCTCGAGGGGGGGGTCAAACTATGGCTACACCTTC.

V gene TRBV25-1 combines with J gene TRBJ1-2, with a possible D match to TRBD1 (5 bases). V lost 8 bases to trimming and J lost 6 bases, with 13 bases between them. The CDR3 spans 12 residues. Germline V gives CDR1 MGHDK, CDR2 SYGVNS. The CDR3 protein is CASQRGGDGYTF. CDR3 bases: TGTGCCAGCCAAAGAGGAGGGGATGGCTACACCTTC.

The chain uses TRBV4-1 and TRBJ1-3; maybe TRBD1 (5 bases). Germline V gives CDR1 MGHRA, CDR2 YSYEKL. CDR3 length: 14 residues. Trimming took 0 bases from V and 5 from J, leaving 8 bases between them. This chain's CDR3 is CASSQEDNRNTIYF. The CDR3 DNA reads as TGCGCCAGCAGCCAAGAGGACAATAGAAACACCATATATTTT.

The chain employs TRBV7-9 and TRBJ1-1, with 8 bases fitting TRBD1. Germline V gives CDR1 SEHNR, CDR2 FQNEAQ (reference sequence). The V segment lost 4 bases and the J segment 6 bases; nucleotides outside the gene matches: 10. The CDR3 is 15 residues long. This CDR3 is CASSSVVTGGPEAFF. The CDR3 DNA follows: TGTGCCAGCAGCTCCGTGGTAACAGGGGGGCCTGAAGCTTTCTTT.

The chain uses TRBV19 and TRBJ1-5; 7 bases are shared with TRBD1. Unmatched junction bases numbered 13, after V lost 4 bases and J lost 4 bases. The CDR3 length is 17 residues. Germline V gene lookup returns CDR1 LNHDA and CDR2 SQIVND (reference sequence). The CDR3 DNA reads TGTGCCAGTAGTACCCCCTTCCTCGGGACAGATAATCAGCCCCAGCATTTT. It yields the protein CASSTPFLGTDNQPQHF.

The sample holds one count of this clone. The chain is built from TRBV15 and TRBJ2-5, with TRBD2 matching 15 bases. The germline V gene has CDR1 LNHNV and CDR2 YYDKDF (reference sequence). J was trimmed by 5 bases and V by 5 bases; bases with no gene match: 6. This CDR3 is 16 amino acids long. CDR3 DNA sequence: TGTGCCACCAGCGGACTAGCGGGGGGGCCATCTGAGACCCAGTACTTC. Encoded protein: CATSGLAGGPSETQYF.

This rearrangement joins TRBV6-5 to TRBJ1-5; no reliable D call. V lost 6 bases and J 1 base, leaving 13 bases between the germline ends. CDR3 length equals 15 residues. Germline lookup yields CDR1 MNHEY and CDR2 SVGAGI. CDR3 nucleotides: TGTGCCAGCAGACAGTCCCTTTGGAGCAATCAGCCCCAGCATTTT. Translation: CASRQSLWSNQPQHF.

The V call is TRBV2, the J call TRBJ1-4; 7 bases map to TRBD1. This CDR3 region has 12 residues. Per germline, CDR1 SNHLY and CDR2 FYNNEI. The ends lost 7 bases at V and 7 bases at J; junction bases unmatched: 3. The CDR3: CASTQGVEKLFF. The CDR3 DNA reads TGTGCCAGCACGCAGGGGGTTGAAAAACTGTTTTTT.

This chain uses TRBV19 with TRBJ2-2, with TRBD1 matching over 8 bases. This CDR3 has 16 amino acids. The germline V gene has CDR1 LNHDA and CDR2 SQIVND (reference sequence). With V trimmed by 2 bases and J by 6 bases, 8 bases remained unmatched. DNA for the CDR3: TGTGCCAGTAGTATATCAGGGGGCGGCTTCTCCGGGGAGCTGTTTTTT. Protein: CASSISGGGFSGELFF.

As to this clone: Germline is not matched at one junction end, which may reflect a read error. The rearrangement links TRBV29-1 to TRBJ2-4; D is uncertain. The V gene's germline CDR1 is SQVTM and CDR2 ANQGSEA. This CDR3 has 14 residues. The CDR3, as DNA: TGCAGCGTGGAATACGGTGGAACCAAAAACAGTCAGTACTTC. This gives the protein CSVEYGGTKNSQYF.

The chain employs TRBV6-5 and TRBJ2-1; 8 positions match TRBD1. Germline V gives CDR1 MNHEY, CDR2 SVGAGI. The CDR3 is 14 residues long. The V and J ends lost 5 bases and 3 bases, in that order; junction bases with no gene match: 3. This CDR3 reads CASSGQGSYNEQFF. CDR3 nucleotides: TGTGCCAGCAGTGGACAGGGTAGCTACAATGAGCAGTTCTTC.

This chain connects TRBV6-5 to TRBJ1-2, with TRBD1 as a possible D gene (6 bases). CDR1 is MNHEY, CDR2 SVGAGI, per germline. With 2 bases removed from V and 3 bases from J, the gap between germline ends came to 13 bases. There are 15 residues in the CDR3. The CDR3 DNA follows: TGTGCCAGCAGTTACATAACAGGGCATTACTATGGCTACACCTTC. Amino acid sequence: CASSYITGHYYGYTF.